One sample yielded the 29 T cell receptor beta chains listed below, sequenced in a study of early T cells in non-severe SARS-CoV-2 infection. TCRdb re-called the 5' RACE reads through MiXCR, storing one row per CDR3 protein. Here the sample spans tens of thousands of distinct CDR3 sequences, more than 10% being singletons. The input for sequencing was whole blood, taken at baseline. These receptors all stem from an adult who was a healthcare worker with PCR-confirmed SARS-CoV-2 infection or an uninfected control (not recorded which). The donor label of this sample is uncertain.

The V gene is TRBV13, the J gene TRBJ2-1; TRBD2 aligns across 15 bases. The junction had 5 bases not matched to a gene; V was cut back by 2 bases and J by 6 bases. The CDR3 has 17 amino acids. In germline, CDR1 is PRHDT, CDR2 FYEKMQ (reference sequence). CDR3 sequence: CASSLRTSGGAINEQFF. The CDR3 DNA sequence: TGTGCCAGCAGCTTACGGACTAGCGGGGGGGCCATCAATGAGCAGTTCTTC.

This clonotype has at least ten counts. The chain joins TRBV18 to TRBJ1-2, with 7 bases lining up with TRBD1. CDR3 length: 14 residues. Per germline, CDR1 KGHSH and CDR2 LQKENI. With 1 base clipped from V and 8 bases from J, the junction kept 7 bases outside the gene matches. The CDR3 DNA sequence: TGTGCCAGCTCACCACGCGAGGGGGCCCGCGGCTACACCTTC. It is translated as CASSPREGARGYTF. Combining the CDR3 with reference TRBV18 and TRBJ1-2 gives the whole variable domain NAGVMQNPRHLVRRRGQEARLRCSPMKGHSHVYWYRQLPEEGLKFMVYLQKENIIDESGMPKERFSAEFPKEGPSILRIQQVVRGDSAAYFCASSPREGARGYTFGSGTRLTVV.

This clonotype has at least ten counts. The chain links TRBV6-6 to TRBJ1-5, with TRBD1 matching over 8 bases. Germline V CDR1 and CDR2: MNHNY, SVGAGI (reference sequence). The CDR3 has 17 amino acids. V dropped 0 bases and J dropped 3; count of bases not matched to a gene: 7. The CDR3 bases are TGTGCCAGCAGTTACTCAAGGCAGGGGGCTACCAATCAGCCCCAGCATTTT. Translation gives CASSYSRQGATNQPQHF.

There are a few counts of this clonotype. The V call is TRBV3-1, the J call TRBJ1-1; 9 nucleotides align to TRBD1. The germline V gene encodes CDR1 LGHDT and CDR2 YNNKEL (reference sequence). The V gene end was trimmed by 6 bases and the J gene end by 12 bases; junction bases not matched to a gene: 11. The CDR3 is 13 residues long. The CDR3 protein is CASRQINRGRTFF. The CDR3 nucleotides read TGTGCCAGCAGGCAAATTAACAGGGGGCGAACTTTCTTT.

This clonotype was counted between two and nine times. This chain's CDR3 is CAQTQGAGDTQYF. The CDR3 DNA is TGTGCCCAGACACAGGGGGCTGGAGATACGCAGTATTTT. J is TRBJ2-3 and V is TRBV2; 9 nucleotides align to TRBD1. Germline-derived CDR1 and CDR2 are SNHLY and FYNNEI. V shed 11 bases and J 5 bases; nucleotides not matched to a gene: 8. This CDR3 has 13 amino acids.

This clonotype showed up just a few times. This chain connects TRBV6-5 to TRBJ2-3; TRBD1 matches at 9 bases. Germline V lookup: CDR1 MNHEY, CDR2 SVGAGI. This CDR3 has 14 residues. The trim removed 6 bases at V and 3 bases at J, leaving 4 bases unmatched. As DNA, the CDR3 is TGTGCCAGCAGCAGGGACAGGGCGACAGATACGCAGTATTTT. Protein sequence: CASSRDRATDTQYF.

The chain joins TRBV11-2 to TRBJ2-2, with D perhaps TRBD1 (6 bases). This CDR3 contains 15 residues. Trimming took off 5 bases at V and 1 base at J, with 11 bases between the two ends. CDR1 is SGHAT, CDR2 FQNNGV, per germline. The CDR3 protein is CASSPPGVNTGELFF. DNA of the CDR3: TGTGCCAGCAGCCCACCAGGGGTGAACACCGGGGAGCTGTTTTTT.

This clonotype was recorded a few times. The genes are TRBV30 and TRBJ2-1; maybe TRBD2 (5 bases). Per germline, CDR1 GTSNPN and CDR2 SVGIG (reference sequence). The CDR3 consists of 13 residues. Trimming cost V 1 base and J 7 bases, with 11 bases left between them. The DNA for the CDR3 is TGTGCCTGGAGTGGGAGAACGGGGAATGAGCAGTTCTTC. Translated, it gives CAWSGRTGNEQFF.

CDR3 in amino acids: CASSPPTGIGTGELFF. As DNA, the CDR3 is TGTGCCAGCAGCCCGCCAACAGGGATAGGGACCGGGGAGCTGTTTTTT. The V gene is TRBV7-3, the J gene TRBJ2-2, with a tentative D call TRBD1 (6 bases). Trimming left V 5 bases short and J 5 bases short, with 18 bases between. This CDR3 spans 16 amino acids. Germline values: CDR1 SGHTA, CDR2 FQGTGA.

Only a few counts were recorded for this clonotype. The CDR3 is CASSLGQGTSYEQYV. The DNA of the CDR3 is TGCGCCAGCAGCCTGGGACAGGGAACCTCCTACGAGCAGTACGTC. The chain uses TRBV4-1 and TRBJ2-7, with 9 bases fitting TRBD1. Trimming removed 4 bases from V and 0 bases from J; junction bases left unmatched: 4. This CDR3 spans 15 amino acids. Germline V lookup: CDR1 MGHRA, CDR2 YSYEKL.

This clonotype was detected only a few times. This chain joins TRBV7-9 and TRBJ2-5; D gene ambiguous. V was clipped by 3 bases and J by 2 bases, with 10 bases between them. CDR1 SEHNR and CDR2 FQNEAQ come from the germline V gene (reference sequence). There are 14 residues in the CDR3. The CDR3 bases are TGTGCCAGCAGCTTGACACTGCCTCAAGAGACCCAGTACTTC. Amino acids: CASSLTLPQETQYF.

In this sample, this clonotype turned up many times. The chain has TRBV5-6 and TRBJ1-2; D ambiguous. The CDR3 contains 13 residues. CDR1 and CDR2 (germline): SGHDT, YYEEEE. V dropped 2 bases and J dropped 4 bases, with 9 bases sitting between them. DNA for the CDR3: TGTGCCAGCAGCTTAAGAGAGGGCTATGGCTACACCTTC. This codes for CASSLREGYGYTF.

In this sample, this clonotype turned up a few times. The chain has TRBV20-1 and TRBJ2-5; tentatively, D is TRBD1 (6 bases). The germline V and J ends were trimmed by 3 bases and 3 bases, with 11 bases remaining between them. CDR3 length: 13 amino acids. The germline V gene has CDR1 DFQATT and CDR2 SNEGSKA (reference sequence). The CDR3 region has the DNA TGCAGTGCTAGGGGCAGGGGTGAAGAGACCCAGTACTTC. It yields the protein CSARGRGEETQYF.

The gene calls are TRBV27 and TRBJ2-3; unclear D gene. The ends were cut back, 5 bases at V and 3 bases at J, with 15 bases in the middle. CDR1 is MNHEY and CDR2 is SMNVEV in the germline V gene (reference sequence). CDR3 length: 15 amino acids. CDR3 amino acids: CASSRRVPGTDTQYF. As DNA, the CDR3 is TGTGCCAGCAGTCGCCGGGTCCCTGGAACAGATACGCAGTATTTT.

This clonotype has a count of ten or more. This sequence joins TRBV4-2 and TRBJ1-2; D is unclear. Germline CDR1 reads LGHNA; CDR2 reads YNFKEQ. Trimming took off 1 base at V and 5 bases at J, with 8 bases between the two ends. This CDR3 has 13 amino acids. The CDR3: CASSQVTEYGYTF. Written as DNA, the CDR3 is TGTGCCAGCAGCCAAGTCACGGAATATGGCTACACCTTC.

V gene TRBV14 combines with J gene TRBJ2-7, with 7 bases lining up with TRBD1. CDR1 SGHDN and CDR2 FVKESK come from the germline V gene. The CDR3 is made up of 14 amino acids. V trimming: 3 bases; J trimming: 1 base; junction bases outside the gene matches: 3. CDR3: CASSHRQGSYEQYV. The CDR3 nucleotides read TGTGCCAGCAGCCACAGACAGGGATCCTACGAGCAGTACGTC.

This clonotype was observed many times. The chain is built from TRBV18 and TRBJ1-1; no clear D gene. Germline CDR1 KGHSH, CDR2 LQKENI. The CDR3 sequence is 15 residues long. Trimming took off 0 bases at V and 1 base at J, with 9 bases between the two ends. The CDR3 reads CASSPPPGRNTEAFF. Written as DNA, the CDR3 is TGTGCCAGCTCACCACCCCCGGGAAGGAACACTGAAGCTTTCTTT.

This clonotype was recorded at least ten times. This chain joins TRBV10-1 and TRBJ2-2; weak D call: TRBD1 (6 bases). The V gene's germline CDR1 is WNHNN and CDR2 SYGVQD (reference sequence). The CDR3 has 15 residues. The V end was cut by 8 bases, the J end by 6 bases, with 19 bases between. CDR3: CASGIHRAGAGELFF. DNA of the CDR3: TGCGCCAGCGGAATCCACAGGGCTGGGGCCGGGGAGCTGTTTTTT.

The chain joins TRBV20-1 to TRBJ2-3; D may be TRBD1 or TRBD2 (7 bases each). Per germline, CDR1 DFQATT and CDR2 SNEGSKA (reference sequence). Trimming removed 0 bases from V and 6 bases from J, with 13 bases in between. CDR3 length: 14 amino acids. The CDR3 DNA follows: TGCAGTGCTAGAGATCCCAGGGGGGGGGATACGCAGTATTTT. It is translated as CSARDPRGGDTQYF.

The rearrangement links TRBV5-6 to TRBJ2-7; D is undetermined. V shed 4 bases and J shed 1 base, with 18 bases lying between them. CDR3 length equals 16 residues. Germline lookup yields CDR1 SGHDT and CDR2 YYEEEE. The CDR3 reads CASSGPGQVLSYEQYV. The CDR3 coding sequence is TGTGCCAGCAGCGGGCCCGGGCAGGTCCTATCCTACGAGCAGTACGTC.

J is TRBJ2-3 and V is TRBV7-6, with 9 bases aligning to TRBD1. Trimming cost V 2 bases and J 4 bases; bases outside gene matches: 7. The CDR3 totals 16 residues. Germline CDR1 is SGHVS and CDR2 is FNYEAQ. The CDR3 DNA follows: TGTGCCAGCAGCTTACTGGGACAGGGTGGCCCAGATACGCAGTATTTT. Protein: CASSLLGQGGPDTQYF.

The sample holds a few counts of this clonotype. This chain uses TRBV7-2 with TRBJ1-5; D is uncertain. The V gene's germline CDR1 is SGHTA and CDR2 FQGNSA. The CDR3 runs 14 residues. The V end was cut by 1 base, the J end by 5 bases, with 9 bases between. This CDR3 reads CASSLGPRDQPQHF. The CDR3, as DNA: TGTGCCAGCAGCTTAGGACCGAGAGATCAGCCCCAGCATTTT.

The J gene is TRBJ2-1, the V gene TRBV2, with D perhaps being TRBD1 or TRBD2 (6 bases each). Trimming took off 7 bases at V and 0 bases at J, with 16 bases between the two ends. This CDR3 is built from 16 residues. Germline loops: CDR1 SNHLY, CDR2 FYNNEI. As DNA, the CDR3 is TGTGCCAGCAAGGCTGAAGGGGGGAGCTCCTACAATGAGCAGTTCTTC. Residues: CASKAEGGSSYNEQFF. The whole variable domain, remainder taken from reference TRBV2 and TRBJ2-1, is EPEVTQTPSHQVTQMGQEVILRCVPISNHLYFYWYRQILGQKVEFLVSFYNNEISEKSEIFDDQFSVERPDGSNFTLKIRSTKLEDSAMYFCASKAEGGSSYNEQFFGPGTRLTVL.

This clonotype was observed a handful of times. The chain joins TRBV6-1 to TRBJ2-7; no definite D call. Germline-derived CDR1 and CDR2 are MNHNS and SASEGT. The CDR3 totals 12 residues. Trimming left V 4 bases short and J 3 bases short, with 7 bases between. The chain's CDR3 is CASSGLNYEQYV. The CDR3 coding sequence is TGTGCCAGCAGTGGACTGAACTACGAGCAGTACGTC.

This chain uses TRBV10-1 with TRBJ1-4; D call uncertain. CDR3 size: 13 residues. CDR1 and CDR2 from the germline V gene are WNHNN and SYGVQD (reference sequence). V gave up 4 bases and J gave up 8 bases, with 11 bases separating them. CDR3 sequence reads: CASSVGLGEKLFF. The CDR3 coding sequence is TGCGCCAGCAGTGTCGGCCTGGGGGAAAAACTGTTTTTT.

There are many counts of this clonotype. Written as DNA, the CDR3 is TGTGCCAACTCCGGGACGGGGAACACTGAAGCTTTCTTT. Protein: CANSGTGNTEAFF. This chain connects TRBV10-3 to TRBJ1-1; D may be TRBD1 (5 bases). V lost 10 bases to trimming and J lost 1 base, with 13 bases between them. The CDR3 runs to 13 residues. The germline V gene has CDR1 ENHRY and CDR2 SYGVKD.

The rearrangement links TRBV12-2 to TRBJ1-1; TRBD1, the table's D call, lacks a check against the DNA. TRBV12-2 is noted as a pseudogene. This CDR3 contains 18 residues. The CDR3 DNA reads as TGTGCAAGTCGCTTAGTAAGGGGGAAGTATCTAATGAACACTGAAGCTTTCTTT. It translates to CASRLVRGKYLMNTEAFF.

This clonotype was seen a few times. J is TRBJ2-3 and V is TRBV5-8; D is undetermined. The length of the CDR3 is 15 residues. V gave up 0 bases and J gave up 0 bases, with 8 bases separating them. CDR1 and CDR2 (germline): SGHTS, YDEGEE. The CDR3 nucleotides read TGTGCCAGCAGCTTGGGATACTCTAGCACAGATACGCAGTATTTT. This codes for CASSLGYSSTDTQYF.

The rearrangement uses TRBV15 and TRBJ1-5; unclear D gene. CDR1 is LNHNV and CDR2 is YYDKDF in the germline V gene (reference sequence). The V and J ends lost 6 bases and 8 bases respectively, with 20 bases between them. The CDR3 covers 15 residues. In DNA form, the CDR3 reads TGTGCCACCAGTTTGGCGGCATCTGGACGGGAGCCCCAGCATTTT. Residues: CATSLAASGREPQHF. Using reference TRBV15 and TRBJ1-5 for the parts outside the CDR3, the full variable domain is DAMVIQNPRYQVTQFGKPVTLSCSQTLNHNVMYWYQQKSSQAPKLLFHYYDKDFNNEADTPDNFQSRRPNTSFCFLDIRSPGLGDTAMYLCATSLAASGREPQHFGDGTRLSIL.